The 31 T cell receptor beta chains in this list originate from one sample, sequenced in a study of T-cell memory formation after mild COVID-19. TCRdb itself ran the 5' RACE reads through MiXCR, one entry per CDR3 protein. The sample comprises tens of thousands of distinct CDR3 sequences, 9.3% of which are singletons, and around 1.2% rests with the top ten. The sequenced sample consisted of PBMCs or a T cell subset sorted from them (not recorded which). Source of these receptors: a man younger than 35 who had mild COVID-19 (a few samples of this study predate the infection). Cell type and time point are not known.

The chain has TRBV4-3 and TRBJ1-1; no reliable D call. The CDR3 has 14 amino acids. Trimming took 4 bases from V and 6 from J, leaving 15 bases between them. Germline V gives CDR1 LGHNA, CDR2 YSLEER. CDR3 coding DNA: TGCGCCAGCAGCCGGCTCAGTGGTGGCGCTGAAGCTTTCTTT. Translated, it gives CASSRLSGGAEAFF.

The gene calls are TRBV5-1 and TRBJ2-2, with TRBD2 as a possible D gene (6 bases). The germline V gene encodes CDR1 SGHRS and CDR2 YFSETQ. The CDR3 has 15 amino acids. The V end was cut by 2 bases, the J end by 4 bases, with 12 bases between. Written as DNA, the CDR3 is TGCGCCAGCAGCTTCGGGGCGGGACCCACCGGGGAGCTGTTTTTT. This gives the protein CASSFGAGPTGELFF.

CDR3 amino acids: CAWRIFPANQETQYF. The DNA for the CDR3 is TGTGCCTGGAGAATATTTCCCGCCAACCAAGAGACCCAGTACTTC. The chain carries TRBV30 and TRBJ2-5, with D unresolved. The CDR3 is made up of 15 amino acids. Germline V gene sequence: CDR1 GTSNPN, CDR2 SVGIG (reference sequence). V lost 3 bases to trimming and J lost 0 bases, with 14 bases between them.

This clonotype was recorded a few times. The V and J genes are TRBV10-3 and TRBJ2-3; TRBD2 might be the D (6 bases). The CDR3 runs to 15 residues. V was cut by 6 bases and J by 5 bases, with 18 bases left in between. Germline-derived CDR1 and CDR2 are ENHRY and SYGVKD. For the CDR3, the DNA is TGTGCCATCAGCCCTCCGGGAGACGAGAAAGATACGCAGTATTTT. Protein sequence: CAISPPGDEKDTQYF.

This chain connects TRBV6-2 or TRBV6-3 to TRBJ2-1; 11 bases match TRBD2. The CDR3 runs 15 residues. Trimming at V came to 2 bases and at J to 11 bases, leaving 8 bases not matched to a gene. Germline-derived CDR1 and CDR2 are MNHEY and SVGEGT. The CDR3 DNA sequence: TGTGCCAGCAGTTACGGGCTTAGCGGGGGGGTCCAGCAGTTCTTC. Translation: CASSYGLSGGVQQFF.

V usage is TRBV29-1 and J usage is TRBJ1-1, with TRBD1 as a possible D gene (6 bases). Looked up from germline, CDR1 is SQVTM and CDR2 is ANQGSEA. V shed 3 bases and J shed 5 bases, with 16 bases lying between them. The CDR3 has 14 amino acids. CDR3 nucleotide sequence: TGCAGCGTTGATTGGGCCGGGGGGGCAACTGAAGCTTTCTTT. Protein product: CSVDWAGGATEAFF.

At least ten counts were recorded for this clonotype. CDR3 coding DNA: TGCAGTGCTATTCTAGCGGGGGTCACGAATACGCAGTATTTT. Translation gives CSAILAGVTNTQYF. The gene calls are TRBV20-1 and TRBJ2-3; 10 bases fit TRBD2. This CDR3 spans 14 amino acids. V was clipped by 4 bases and J by 7 bases; unmatched bases: 8. Germline CDR1 DFQATT, CDR2 SNEGSKA (reference sequence).

This clonotype was recorded at least ten times. V and J are TRBV7-8 and TRBJ2-3; TRBD2 agrees at 9 bases. Germline V gene sequence: CDR1 SGHVS, CDR2 FQNEAQ. The CDR3 length is 16 residues. With 2 bases clipped from V and 5 bases from J, the junction kept 8 bases outside the gene matches. The CDR3 nucleotides are TGTGCCAGCAGCTTATACTCGCGGGGGGGCAGAGATACGCAGTATTTT. Protein sequence: CASSLYSRGGRDTQYF. The whole variable domain, filled in from reference TRBV7-8 and TRBJ2-3, reads GAGVSQSPRYKVAKRGQDVALRCDPISGHVSLFWYQQALGQGPEFLTYFQNEAQLDKSGLPSDRFFAERPEGSVSTLKIQRTQQEDSAVYLCASSLYSRGGRDTQYFGPGTRLTVL.

There are a few counts of this clonotype. This chain joins TRBV5-1 and TRBJ1-2, with 7 bases identical to TRBD1. Trimming took 0 bases from V and 1 from J; bases not matched to a gene: 6. This CDR3 region has 16 residues. Germline lookup yields CDR1 SGHRS and CDR2 YFSETQ. In nucleotides, the CDR3 is TGCGCCAGCAGCTTGGGGACAGGAGCCATTAACTATGGCTACACCTTC. This encodes CASSLGTGAINYGYTF.

This clonotype was seen many times. The V and J genes are TRBV4-3 and TRBJ1-5; D is unresolved. Germline loops: CDR1 LGHNA, CDR2 YSLEER. The V end was cut by 0 bases, the J end by 7 bases, with 13 bases between. The CDR3 is 15 residues long. The CDR3 DNA reads TGCGCCAGCAGCCAAGACGTGGGTTCGGGGCAGCCCCAGCATTTT. Residues: CASSQDVGSGQPQHF.

For this clonotype: One end of the junction varies from germline; a read error may be responsible. The rearrangement joins TRBV5-1 to TRBJ1-6; D remains ambiguous. The CDR3 loop spans 13 amino acids. The germline CDR1 and CDR2 sequences are SGHRS and YFSETQ. This chain's CDR3 is CATSEEVNSPLHF. CDR3 bases: TGCGCCACCAGCGAGGAGGTTAATTCACCCCTCCACTTT.

This clonotype was detected only a few times. The chain joins TRBV6-1 to TRBJ1-5, with 10 bases identical to TRBD1. Germline loops: CDR1 MNHNS, CDR2 SASEGT. Unmatched junction bases numbered 10, after V lost 10 bases and J lost 7 bases. There are 14 residues in the CDR3. CDR3: CATLRDRGLQPQHF. CDR3 DNA: TGTGCCACCTTAAGAGACAGGGGGCTGCAGCCCCAGCATTTT.

There are a few counts of this clonotype. The V call is TRBV7-2, the J call TRBJ2-5; D not certain. Germline CDR1 reads SGHTA; CDR2 reads FQGNSA. The CDR3 spans 13 residues. Trimming shortened V by 5 bases and J by 3 bases, and 10 bases separated the two germline ends. The CDR3 nucleotides read TGTGCCAGCAGCATCACAATGGAAGAGACCCAGTACTTC. This sequence encodes CASSITMEETQYF. The variable domain in full, with the rest retrieved from reference TRBV7-2 and TRBJ2-5, is GAGVSQSPSNKVTEKGKDVELRCDPISGHTALYWYRQSLGQGLEFLIYFQGNSAPDKSGLPSDRFSAERTGGSVSTLTIQRTQQEDSAVYLCASSITMEETQYFGPGTRLLVL.

The chain couples TRBV12-3 or TRBV12-4 to TRBJ2-5; the D gene could be TRBD1 or TRBD2 (5 bases each). The CDR3 has 12 amino acids. V lost 8 bases and J lost 5, with 12 bases in between. Here the CDR3 reads CASEGPGETQYF. The DNA of the CDR3 is TGTGCCAGCGAGGGGCCGGGGGAGACCCAGTACTTC.

About this clonotype: The final CDR3 position lacks the conserved phenylalanine or tryptophan, pointing to a likely read error. This sequence joins TRBV29-1 and TRBJ2-3; D gene uncertain. The CDR3 is 15 residues long. Germline CDR1 is SQVTM and CDR2 is ANQGSEA. V lost 6 bases and J 0 bases, leaving 16 bases between the germline ends. In DNA form, the CDR3 reads TGCAGCGTCGAGGCCGGAACGAGAAGCACAGATACGCAGTATTCT. Its translation is CSVEAGTRSTDTQYS.

This clonotype has at least ten counts. V and J are TRBV2 and TRBJ2-1; tentatively, D is TRBD2 (5 bases). Germline V gives CDR1 SNHLY, CDR2 FYNNEI. The CDR3 length is 12 residues. Trimming removed 7 bases at V and 12 bases at J, with 16 bases between. The CDR3 spells CASKRLAEVQFF. The DNA for the CDR3 is TGTGCCAGCAAGAGGCTAGCCGAAGTGCAGTTCTTC.

This clonotype was detected many times. J is TRBJ2-7 and V is TRBV21-1; TRBD2, the table's D call, lacks a check against the DNA. TRBV21-1 is an annotated pseudogene. The CDR3 covers 16 residues. CDR3 in amino acids: CASTPTPPGSTYEQYF. CDR3 bases: TGTGCCAGCACCCCAACCCCACCCGGGAGCACCTACGAGCAGTACTTC.

This clonotype was recorded many times. The chain has TRBV7-3 and TRBJ2-3, with D possibly matching TRBD2 (6 bases). The V end was cut by 6 bases, the J end by 10 bases, with 23 bases between. The CDR3 totals 15 residues. From germline, CDR1 is SGHTA and CDR2 FQGTGA. For the CDR3, the DNA is TGTGCCAGCAGTCCAACTGGGGGGTACTCCCCTCCGCAGTATTTT. This codes for CASSPTGGYSPPQYF.

This clonotype was observed many times. The chain recombines TRBV7-9 with TRBJ2-2; D call uncertain. V dropped 2 bases and J dropped 1 base, with 8 bases sitting between them. CDR3 length: 15 residues. CDR1 is SEHNR, CDR2 FQNEAQ, per germline (reference sequence). The CDR3 sequence: CASSLKRRNTGELFF. In nucleotides, the CDR3 is TGTGCCAGCAGCTTAAAACGCCGGAACACCGGGGAGCTGTTTTTT.

There are a few counts of this clonotype. One end of the junction does not line up with germline, which may come from a read error. The chain is built from TRBV7-2 and TRBJ2-3, with D hard to call. The germline CDR1 and CDR2 sequences are SGHTA and FQGNSA. This CDR3 region has 12 residues. This CDR3 is CDSTWTADTQYF. CDR3 DNA sequence: TGTGACAGCACCTGGACCGCAGATACGCAGTATTTT.

V gene TRBV5-1 combines with J gene TRBJ1-1; D not certain. CDR1 is SGHRS, CDR2 YFSETQ, per germline. V was pared by 0 bases and J by 1 base, with 7 bases between. There are 14 residues in the CDR3. This chain's CDR3 is CASSLDRQNTEAFF. The CDR3 nucleotides read TGCGCCAGCAGCTTGGACCGACAGAACACTGAAGCTTTCTTT.

This clonotype was recorded at least ten times. The chain uses TRBV7-8 and TRBJ2-5, with 7 positions matching TRBD1. The J segment lost 5 bases and the V segment lost 5 bases, leaving 5 bases of the junction unmatched. Germline assignment: CDR1 SGHVS and CDR2 FQNEAQ. This CDR3 is built from 13 residues. The CDR3 region is CASSPDRVETQYF. CDR3 coding DNA: TGTGCCAGCAGCCCTGACAGGGTTGAGACCCAGTACTTC.

The table lists this clonotype with many counts. The genes are TRBV20-1 and TRBJ2-7, with 7 bases lining up with TRBD1. V dropped 6 bases and J dropped 6; count of bases not matched to a gene: 17. CDR3 length: 15 amino acids. The germline V gene encodes CDR1 DFQATT and CDR2 SNEGSKA (reference sequence). CDR3 protein: CSAGRAERGRSEQYF. The DNA for the CDR3 is TGCAGTGCCGGAAGGGCGGAAAGGGGGCGGAGCGAGCAGTACTTC.

This clonotype was seen at least ten times. V usage is TRBV5-1 and J usage is TRBJ1-2; D is unresolved. The V end lost 4 bases, the J end lost 4 bases, and 14 bases lay between the germline ends. Germline V CDR1 and CDR2: SGHRS, YFSETQ. The CDR3 is made up of 14 amino acids. This CDR3 reads CASSHGGELYGYTF. The CDR3 DNA reads as TGCGCCAGCAGCCATGGCGGAGAGCTCTATGGCTACACCTTC.

This clonotype was found a few times. This chain uses TRBV3-1 with TRBJ1-2; 7 bases fit TRBD1. V trimming: 4 bases; J trimming: 4 bases; junction bases outside the gene matches: 15. Germline CDR1 LGHDT, CDR2 YNNKEL (reference sequence). The CDR3 is 17 residues long. The CDR3 bases are TGTGCCAGCAGCCGCCGTAATCAGGGGGAAGGTAGCTATGGCTACACCTTC. It codes for CASSRRNQGEGSYGYTF.

This clonotype was observed a few times. The chain is built from TRBV7-2 and TRBJ1-2, with D possibly being TRBD1 (5 bases). V lost 4 bases and J 5 bases, leaving 11 bases between the germline ends. CDR1 is SGHTA and CDR2 is FQGNSA in the germline V gene. This CDR3 region has 13 residues. Here the CDR3 reads CASSSHGGYGYTF. The DNA for the CDR3 is TGTGCCAGCAGCTCGCACGGGGGTTATGGCTACACCTTC.

The chain has TRBV5-1 and TRBJ2-6, with 7 bases that match TRBD2. Trimming removed 3 bases from V and 2 bases from J; junction bases left unmatched: 2. The CDR3 has 15 residues. CDR1 SGHRS and CDR2 YFSETQ come from the germline V gene. CDR3 coding DNA: TGCGCCAGCAGCTGGGGGGGGGCTGGGGCCAACGTCCTGACTTTC. Its translation: CASSWGGAGANVLTF.

There are many counts of this clonotype. The chain carries TRBV4-3 and TRBJ2-3; D is undetermined. The CDR3 extends over 13 amino acids. Germline values: CDR1 LGHNA, CDR2 YSLEER. V was cut by 0 bases and J by 4 bases, with 5 bases left in between. CDR3 sequence reads: CASSQDYADTQYF. In DNA form, the CDR3 reads TGCGCCAGCAGCCAAGATTATGCAGATACGCAGTATTTT.

This chain uses TRBV4-1 with TRBJ2-4; 7 bases are shared with TRBD1. CDR3 length: 14 residues. The germline V gene has CDR1 MGHRA and CDR2 YSYEKL. V gave up 4 bases and J gave up 6 bases; unmatched junction bases: 6. CDR3 region: CASSREGDRNIQYF. CDR3 DNA sequence: TGCGCCAGCAGCCGAGAGGGGGACAGAAACATTCAGTACTTC.

This clonotype has more than one count but fewer than ten. V gene TRBV6-1 combines with J gene TRBJ2-7; 10 bases are shared with TRBD1. CDR1 is MNHNS and CDR2 is SASEGT in the germline V gene. The CDR3 totals 14 residues. Germline trimming cut 4 bases from V and 3 bases from J; bases unmatched to any gene: 3. CDR3: CASSGDRGRYEQYF. In nucleotides, the CDR3 is TGTGCCAGCAGTGGGGACAGGGGCCGCTACGAGCAGTACTTC.

This clonotype was detected only a few times. This chain uses TRBV11-2 with TRBJ2-5; D gene unclear. From germline, CDR1 is SGHAT and CDR2 FQNNGV. The ends were cut back, 0 bases at V and 2 bases at J, with 10 bases in the middle. The CDR3 runs 15 residues. The CDR3 here is CASSLDRSRQETQYF. As DNA, the CDR3 is TGTGCCAGCAGCTTAGATCGCAGCCGGCAAGAGACCCAGTACTTC.